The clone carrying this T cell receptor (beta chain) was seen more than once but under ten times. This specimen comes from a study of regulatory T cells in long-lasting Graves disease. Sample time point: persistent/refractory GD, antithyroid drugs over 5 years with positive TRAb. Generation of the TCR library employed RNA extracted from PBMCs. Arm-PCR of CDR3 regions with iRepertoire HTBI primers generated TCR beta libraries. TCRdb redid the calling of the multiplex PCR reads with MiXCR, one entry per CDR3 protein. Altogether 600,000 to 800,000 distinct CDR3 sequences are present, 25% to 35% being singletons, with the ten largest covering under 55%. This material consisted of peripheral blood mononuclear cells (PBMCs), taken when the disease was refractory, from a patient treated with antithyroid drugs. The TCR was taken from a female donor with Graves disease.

CDR3 region: CAISESGGAFNQPQHF. The CDR3 region has the DNA TGTGCCATCAGTGAGTCGGGGGGGGCGTTTAATCAGCCCCAGCATTTT. This chain joins TRBV10-3 and TRBJ1-5; weak D call: TRBD1 (6 bases). Between the trimmed V and J ends, which lost 0 bases and 4 bases, there was a span of 13 bases. Per the germline V gene, CDR1 is ENHRY and CDR2 is SYGVKD. The CDR3 runs to 16 residues.